This entry concerns a single TCR beta chain. Germline-derived CDR1 and CDR2 are MGHRA and YSYEKL. CDR3 length equals 16 residues. V gave up 4 bases and J gave up 0 bases, with 13 bases separating them. The data belong to a study of shared clonotypes between healthy human individuals. Terminally differentiated effector memory CD45RA+ cells were left out of the naive CD8 fraction, which was CD45RO-negative and positively selected for CCR7. Method: immunoSEQ multiplex PCR; TCRdb's copy keeps in-frame clones and lacks some. The sample lists around 2,000,000 clones; 85% to 95% were seen once. The sample taken for sequencing was naive CD8+ T cells from PBMCs. V is TRBV4-1 and J is TRBJ2-1, with D tentatively TRBD2 (5 bases). The TCR was taken from a man aged 18 to 35 in good health. Some clones in this sample may be carry-over from other donors' samples. CDR3 loop: CASSPREGSSYNEQFF. Written as DNA, the CDR3 is TGCGCCAGCAGCCCCCGGGAAGGGAGCTCCTACAATGAGCAGTTCTTC.